The rows below give T cell receptor beta chains drawn from one sample of a study of cytomegalovirus exposure and HLA in healthy donors. Clones were sequenced by immunoSEQ multiplex PCR, and TCRdb holds only the in-frame ones, with some missing. The repertoire holds 170,000 or so clones, with roughly 80% as singletons. The sequenced sample consisted of PBMCs. Receptor source: a man aged 50 or older in good health and CMV-seronegative. Both conserved end residues are part of each CDR3. Each record gives: J gene, V gene, D gene, clone size, CDR3 DNA, CDR3 protein. A D gene is named only where the DNA matches it firmly. The listing skips clone size in some rows; elsewhere it reads once, few, many or a size class.

>TRBJ2-1|TRBV14|NA|NA
TGTGCCAGCAGCCAAGCGACGGGCGGGTCCCAGCAGTTCTTC
CASSQATGGSQQFF
>TRBJ2-1|TRBV4-1|NA|NA
TGCGCCAGCAGCCAAGGTTGGCAGGGCGCCTACAATGAGCAGTTCTTC
CASSQGWQGAYNEQFF
>TRBJ1-1|TRBV18|NA|NA
TGTGCCAGCTCACCCCTTACAGGGCGGAACACTGAAGCTTTCTTT
CASSPLTGRNTEAFF
>TRBJ1-2|TRBV4-1|NA|NA
TGCGCCAGCAGCCAAGAACATCGTCCTCCTTATGGCTACACCTTC
CASSQEHRPPYGYTF
>TRBJ1-1|TRBV6-6|NA|few
TGTGCCAGCAGTATTCACCGTGAACAAGGGGGATTTGGAGCTTTCTTT
CASSIHREQGGFGAFF
>TRBJ2-3|TRBV12-1|NA|NA
TGTGCCAGCAGCTTTAATTTCGTAGGACTAGAATTCGGTACAATTGGGACAGATACGCAGTATTTT
CASSFNFVGLEFGTIGTDTQYF
>TRBJ1-4|TRBV2|TRBD1|once
TGTGCCAGCAGCGTTGGTCGGGTGACAGGGGGCGAGAATGAAAAACTGTTTTTT
CASSVGRVTGGENEKLFF
>TRBJ1-2|TRBV6-6|NA|NA
TGTGCCAGCAGTTACGACGACAGGAACTATGGCTACACCTTC
CASSYDDRNYGYTF
>TRBJ2-4|TRBV7-9|TRBD1|NA
TGTGCCAGCAGCTTAGTGGGACAGGGAGGCAACATTCAGTACTTC
CASSLVGQGGNIQYF
>TRBJ1-1|TRBV6-4|TRBD1|few
TGTGCCAGCACTAGACCGGGACAGGACAACACTGAAGCTTTCTTT
CASTRPGQDNTEAFF
>TRBJ1-5|TRBV19|NA|few
TGTGCCAGTAGGCTACAGGGATGGGATCAGCCCCAGCATTTT
CASRLQGWDQPQHF
>TRBJ2-5|TRBV4-2|NA|NA
TGTGCCAGCAGCCAAGATAGGGGCCAAGAGACCCAGTACTTC
CASSQDRGQETQYF
>TRBJ1-4|TRBV19|NA|NA
TGTGCCAGTAATTGGATGGGGAGCCCTAATGAAAAACTGTTTTTT
CASNWMGSPNEKLFF
>TRBJ1-1|TRBV7-3|TRBD1|NA
TGCGCCAGCAGCCTGCTGGGACAGGGGTCTGAAGCTTTCTTT
CASSLLGQGSEAFF
>TRBJ1-1|TRBV7-2|NA|few
TGTGCCACCCTTACAGGGCAGAACACTGAAGCTTTCTTT
CATLTGQNTEAFF
>TRBJ2-5|TRBV5-8|TRBD1|NA
TGTGCCAGCAGCAGAGGACAGGGTCGAGAGACCCAGTACTTC
CASSRGQGRETQYF
>TRBJ2-1|TRBV4-3|TRBD2|once
TGCGCCAGCAGCCCCCTTTATGGACTAGCGGGGGGGTACAATGAGCAGTTCTTC
CASSPLYGLAGGYNEQFF
>TRBJ2-4|TRBV28|NA|NA
TGTGCCAGCAGACAGGGAGGGACCAAAAACATTCAGTACTTC
CASRQGGTKNIQYF